This T cell receptor beta chain was sequenced during a study of T cells of healthy individuals. In TCRdb, the 5' RACE reads were re-called with MiXCR into one record per CDR3 protein. In the table there are around 79,000 distinct CDR3 sequences, roughly 5% of which are singletons. Only a few counts were recorded for this clonotype. Germline V gene data show CDR1 as ENHRY and CDR2 as SYGVKD. V gave up 5 bases and J gave up 7 bases, with 12 bases separating them. CDR3 length: 13 residues. The chain joins TRBV10-3 to TRBJ1-5, with a tentative D call TRBD1 (6 bases). This clonotype was obtained from a female donor in good health. CDR3 in amino acids: CAISRGAGQPQHF. As DNA, the CDR3 is TGTGCCATCAGTAGGGGGGCGGGCCAGCCCCAGCATTTT.